The present T cell receptor beta chain was sequenced within a study of CD8+ T cells in alopecia areata. After removal of 2 bases from V and 1 base from J, the junction contained 5 bases not matched to a gene. This CDR3 comprises 17 residues. In germline, CDR1 is MDHEN, CDR2 SYDVKM. Extracted RNA was reverse transcribed, and the resulting cDNA served as sequencing template. The protocol was immunoSEQ multiplex PCR, while the TCRdb copy is restricted to in-frame clones and leaves out a portion. This sample yields around 61,000 clones, of which about 44% are seen a single time; about a sixth belongs to the top ten.

The source is a human donor with alopecia areata. The genes are TRBV28 and TRBJ2-7; TRBD2 matches at 13 bases. Sequencing was performed on CD8+ T cells sorted from blood, taken at week 0. CDR3 in amino acids: CASSLGLAGDYSYEQYF. In DNA, the CDR3 is TGTGCCAGCAGTTTAGGACTAGCGGGAGACTATTCCTACGAGCAGTACTTC.